Presented here are 7 T cell receptor beta chains from one specimen sequenced in a study of cytotoxic CD8 clonotypes in ibrutinib-treated CLL. Assay used: immunoSEQ multiplex PCR; TCRdb lists only in-frame clones, some missing. This table holds 97,000 or so clones, 60% to 80% found once. The input for sequencing was PBMCs, taken after 12 months of ibrutinib treatment. These TCRs come from a human donor with chronic lymphocytic leukemia.

This chain joins TRBV2 and TRBJ2-3; possibly TRBD2 for D (5 bases). CDR1 is SNHLY, CDR2 FYNNEI, per germline. The CDR3 is made up of 15 amino acids. Trimming removed 10 bases at V and 4 bases at J, with 21 bases between. CDR3 coding DNA: TGTGCCACCAAAGGAGGTAAAGGGCTTTCAGATACGCAGTATTTT. Residues: CATKGGKGLSDTQYF.

This clone came up once. This chain links TRBV7-7 with TRBJ2-6; no reliable D call. In germline, CDR1 is SSHAT, CDR2 FNYEAQ (reference sequence). The CDR3 covers 18 residues. Trimming pared 5 bases from V and 16 bases from J, leaving 33 bases between. DNA of the CDR3: TGTGCCAGCAGCATTCGGAGTAAGTCCACAAAGTCGGGCCAACGTCTGACTTTC. Translation: CASSIRSKSTKSGQRLTF.

This chain uses TRBV30 with TRBJ1-1; D is undetermined. Germline CDR1 reads GTSNPN; CDR2 reads SVGIG (reference sequence). The CDR3 totals 14 residues. Trimming removed 0 bases from V and 6 bases from J, with 14 bases in between. CDR3 loop: CAWSVGSRASEAFF. The CDR3 DNA is TGTGCCTGGAGTGTCGGCTCCCGGGCGTCTGAAGCTTTCTTT. The full variable domain, its missing parts supplied by reference TRBV30 and TRBJ1-1, is SQTIHQWPATLVQPVGSPLSLECTVEGTSNPNLYWYRQAAGRGLQLLFYSVGIGQISSEVPQNLSASRPQDRQFILSSKKLLLSDSGFYLCAWSVGSRASEAFFGQGTRLTVV.

This clone was found many times. The chain links TRBV2 to TRBJ2-7; 10 nucleotides agree with TRBD1. Trimming cost V 7 bases and J 4 bases; bases outside gene matches: 7. Germline V CDR1 and CDR2: SNHLY, FYNNEI. The CDR3 is made up of 14 amino acids. CDR3 loop: CASNPTGGIYEQYF. The CDR3 bases are TGTGCCAGCAATCCGACAGGGGGCATTTACGAGCAGTACTTC.

The chain carries TRBV30 and TRBJ2-5; 10 nucleotides match TRBD1. Trimming took 5 bases from V and 0 from J; bases not matched to a gene: 6. The CDR3 is made up of 15 amino acids. Germline loops: CDR1 GTSNPN, CDR2 SVGIG (reference sequence). CDR3 in amino acids: CAWGPGQGNQETQYF. CDR3 DNA sequence: TGTGCCTGGGGGCCGGGACAGGGGAACCAAGAGACCCAGTACTTC.

Points on this clone: Other DNA sequences in this sample translate to the same CDR3. The chain couples TRBV5-4 to TRBJ1-2; 9 bases are a match to TRBD1. This CDR3 contains 15 residues. Germline V gene lookup returns CDR1 SGHNT and CDR2 YYREEE (reference sequence). J gave up 5 bases and V 0 bases, and 5 bases lay outside the gene matches. This CDR3 reads CASSLAPGQGYGYTF. CDR3 bases: TGTGCCAGCAGCTTGGCCCCAGGACAGGGGTATGGCTACACCTTC.

CDR3 in amino acids: CASSISSLAGGTDTQYF. CDR3 sequence (DNA): TGTGCCAGTAGTATCTCCTCACTAGCGGGGGGGACAGATACGCAGTATTTT. The rearrangement joins TRBV19 to TRBJ2-3; TRBD2 matches 13 bases. Germline V gene data show CDR1 as LNHDA and CDR2 as SQIVND (reference sequence). The CDR3 has 17 residues. The V and J ends lost 3 bases and 3 bases, in that order; junction bases with no gene match: 6.